Each of the 25 T cell receptor beta chains below was sequenced from the same sample in a study of identical twins. TCRdb re-analysed the 5' RACE reads in MiXCR, keeping a single row per CDR3 protein. The repertoire holds 400,000 to 500,000 distinct CDR3 sequences, with around 20% as singletons. Sample: naive T cells sorted from blood. These receptors were collected from a man in his fifties or sixties in good health.

This clonotype turned up a few times. This chain links TRBV4-3 with TRBJ2-7; 12 nucleotides align to TRBD2. This CDR3 is 17 amino acids long. Losses at the gene ends were 0 bases for V and 3 bases for J; bases not matched to a gene: 6. Germline V gene data show CDR1 as LGHNA and CDR2 as YSLEER. CDR3 residues: CASSQESLAGGFYEQYF. In nucleotides, the CDR3 is TGCGCCAGCAGCCAAGAGTCACTAGCGGGGGGTTTCTACGAGCAGTACTTC.

In this sample, this clonotype turned up a few times. The chain carries TRBV3-1 and TRBJ2-7; D gene ambiguous. The CDR3 covers 12 residues. Trimming stripped 2 bases from V and 6 bases from J, with 8 bases between. Germline CDR1 reads LGHDT; CDR2 reads YNNKEL (reference sequence). CDR3 sequence: CASSQSPSEQYF. The CDR3 coding sequence is TGTGCCAGCAGCCAATCTCCCTCCGAGCAGTACTTC.

In this sample, this clonotype turned up many times. The chain is built from TRBV4-2 and TRBJ2-7; TRBD1 agrees at 10 bases. J was trimmed by 6 bases and V by 0 bases; bases with no gene match: 8. The CDR3 covers 16 residues. Germline CDR1 and CDR2: LGHNA and YNFKEQ. The CDR3 reads CASSQDVAGQGSEQYF. The DNA of the CDR3 is TGTGCCAGCAGCCAAGATGTAGCGGGACAGGGGAGCGAGCAGTACTTC.

The chain recombines TRBV11-3 with TRBJ2-1; tentatively, D is TRBD1 (5 bases). This CDR3 is 14 amino acids long. CDR1 is SGHNT, CDR2 YENEEA, per germline. V lost 5 bases, J lost 1 base, and 9 bases lay in between. The CDR3 here is CASSGRGSYNEQFF. The DNA for the CDR3 is TGTGCCAGCAGCGGAAGGGGTTCCTACAATGAGCAGTTCTTC. The entire variable domain, with the rest obtained from reference TRBV11-3 and TRBJ2-1, is as follows: EAGVVQSPRYKIIEKKQPVAFWCNPISGHNTLYWYLQNLGQGPELLIRYENEEAVDDSQLPKDRFSAERLKGVDSTLKIQPAELGDSAVYLCASSGRGSYNEQFFGPGTRLTVL.

This clonotype was found a few times. The chain links TRBV20-1 to TRBJ2-3; the match to TRBD2 covers 12 bases. V trimming: 1 base; J trimming: 7 bases; junction bases outside the gene matches: 3. Germline V lookup: CDR1 DFQATT, CDR2 SNEGSKA (reference sequence). The length of the CDR3 is 14 residues. As DNA, the CDR3 is TGCAGTGCTAGAGGACTAGCGGGGGACCATACGCAGTATTTT. This gives the protein CSARGLAGDHTQYF.

This clonotype was seen at least ten times. This chain links TRBV29-1 with TRBJ2-1, with 14 bases matching TRBD2. Germline values: CDR1 SQVTM, CDR2 ANQGSEA. V was clipped by 3 bases and J by 9 bases; unmatched bases: 7. This CDR3 has 15 amino acids. CDR3 loop: CSVEGLAGVVGEQFF. The CDR3 nucleotides are TGCAGCGTTGAGGGACTAGCGGGAGTCGTGGGTGAGCAGTTCTTC.

V gene TRBV5-1 combines with J gene TRBJ1-1; no definite D call. This CDR3 region has 16 residues. Trimming took 0 bases from V and 0 from J, leaving 12 bases between them. Germline V gives CDR1 SGHRS, CDR2 YFSETQ. CDR3 amino acids: CASSLGLAGLNTEAFF. CDR3 nucleotides: TGCGCCAGCAGCTTGGGGTTAGCGGGCTTGAACACTGAAGCTTTCTTT.

V gene TRBV5-5 combines with J gene TRBJ2-7, with TRBD1 identical over 10 bases. The CDR3 spans 13 residues. V trimming: 3 bases; J trimming: 6 bases; junction bases outside the gene matches: 3. Germline lookup yields CDR1 SGHKS and CDR2 YYEKEE (reference sequence). In DNA form, the CDR3 reads TGTGCCAGCAGCTGGCGGGACAGGGGCGAGCAGTACTTC. Encoded protein: CASSWRDRGEQYF.

Of note for this clonotype: At one end, the junction sequence differs from germline, possibly due to a read error. The CDR3 DNA is TGTGCCAGCAGTTACTCGGGAAGAAGCAATGGAAAACTGTTTTTT. Its protein product is CASSYSGRSNGKLFF. The V gene is TRBV6-5, the J gene TRBJ1-4; D is ambiguous. Germline CDR1 reads MNHEY; CDR2 reads SVGAGI. The CDR3 spans 15 residues.

This clonotype was seen at least ten times. Here the CDR3 DNA reads TGTGCCAGCAGCCTAACCGGACTAGGCTCCGGCAATGAGCAGTTCTTC. It translates to CASSLTGLGSGNEQFF. V is TRBV7-9 and J is TRBJ2-1, with TRBD2 identical over 7 bases. With 5 bases clipped from V and 6 bases from J, the junction kept 13 bases outside the gene matches. The germline V gene encodes CDR1 SEHNR and CDR2 FQNEAQ (reference sequence). The CDR3 totals 16 residues.

The rearrangement uses TRBV12-3 or TRBV12-4 and TRBJ2-1, with D unresolved. The CDR3 is 13 amino acids. Trimming shortened V by 5 bases and J by 6 bases, and 11 bases separated the two germline ends. The CDR3 is CASSPWGFNEQFF. The DNA of the CDR3 is TGTGCCAGCAGTCCCTGGGGATTCAATGAGCAGTTCTTC.

This clonotype was picked up many times. V and J are TRBV5-1 and TRBJ1-4; D is perhaps TRBD1 (5 bases). V was cut by 3 bases and J by 5 bases, with 14 bases left in between. CDR1 SGHRS and CDR2 YFSETQ come from the germline V gene. This CDR3 is built from 15 residues. The DNA for the CDR3 is TGCGCCAGCAGCTCGGCCCGCCGGGGGAATGAAAAACTGTTTTTT. This encodes CASSSARRGNEKLFF.

At least ten counts were recorded for this clonotype. The V call is TRBV28, the J call TRBJ1-3, with D unclear. The germline CDR1 and CDR2 sequences are MDHEN and SYDVKM. This CDR3 is 12 amino acids long. Trimming took off 6 bases at V and 0 bases at J, with 3 bases between the two ends. The chain's CDR3 is CASRSSGNTIYF. In DNA, the CDR3 is TGTGCCAGCAGGAGCTCTGGAAACACCATATATTTT.

In this sample, this clonotype turned up many times. The V and J genes are TRBV29-1 and TRBJ2-5; D perhaps matches TRBD1 (6 bases). Trimming took off 6 bases at V and 5 bases at J, with 16 bases between the two ends. This CDR3 contains 13 residues. The germline gives CDR1 SQVTM, CDR2 ANQGSEA. CDR3 coding DNA: TGCAGCGTAGAGAACAGGGTCCAGGAGACCCAGTACTTC. This sequence encodes CSVENRVQETQYF.

The genes are TRBV4-2 and TRBJ1-4; no clear D. V lost 4 bases and J lost 5, with 14 bases in between. The CDR3 extends over 15 amino acids. Germline V CDR1 and CDR2: LGHNA, YNFKEQ. The CDR3 region is CASSPRETSNEKLFF. The CDR3 DNA sequence: TGTGCCAGCAGCCCTAGGGAGACATCGAATGAAAAACTGTTTTTT.

The chain employs TRBV12-3 or TRBV12-4 and TRBJ2-1; D uncertain. Trimming removed 6 bases at V and 6 bases at J, with 15 bases between. The CDR3 runs to 14 residues. CDR3 sequence: CASSLTALVNEQFF. Written as DNA, the CDR3 is TGTGCCAGCAGCTTAACTGCCCTTGTCAATGAGCAGTTCTTC.

The chain employs TRBV5-1 and TRBJ2-3; D may match TRBD1 or TRBD2 (5 bases each). V gave up 4 bases and J gave up 1 base, with 16 bases separating them. Germline values: CDR1 SGHRS, CDR2 YFSETQ. The CDR3 consists of 16 residues. CDR3 bases: TGCGCCAGCAGCCCGGGGCAGCGAGGGGGCACAGATACGCAGTATTTT. Amino acids: CASSPGQRGGTDTQYF.

This clonotype came up a few times. V usage is TRBV20-1 and J usage is TRBJ2-5; D might be TRBD2 (6 bases). V was pared by 6 bases and J by 5 bases, with 22 bases between. The CDR3 totals 15 residues. The V gene's germline CDR1 is DFQATT and CDR2 SNEGSKA (reference sequence). DNA of the CDR3: TGCAGTGCGTCGACCCCTGGGACTCCTCCTGAGACCCAGTACTTC. Amino acids: CSASTPGTPPETQYF.

This clonotype was seen a handful of times. This chain joins TRBV10-2 and TRBJ2-3, with TRBD2 identical over 13 bases. The CDR3 length is 15 residues. V was pared by 7 bases and J by 2 bases, with 3 bases of the junction left unmatched. In germline, CDR1 is WSHSY, CDR2 SAAADI. The CDR3 region has the DNA TGCGCCAGCACAACTAGCGGGGGGGCCACAGATACGCAGTATTTT. This codes for CASTTSGGATDTQYF.

This clonotype came up once. The chain has TRBV7-2 and TRBJ2-7, with 8 positions matching TRBD2. From germline, CDR1 is SGHTA and CDR2 FQGNSA. This CDR3 region has 16 residues. Germline trimming cut 1 base from V and 1 base from J; bases unmatched to any gene: 6. The CDR3 spells CASSLVGGGQSYEQYF. In DNA, the CDR3 is TGTGCCAGCAGCTTAGTGGGCGGGGGGCAATCCTACGAGCAGTACTTC.

The rearrangement uses TRBV9 and TRBJ2-3, with D possibly being TRBD2 (5 bases). This CDR3 spans 13 amino acids. Trimming left V 0 bases short and J 6 bases short, with 8 bases between. Per germline, CDR1 SGDLS and CDR2 YYNGEE. DNA of the CDR3: TGTGCCAGCAGCGTAGCTAGAGGGGATACGCAGTATTTT. Amino acids: CASSVARGDTQYF.

This clonotype came up a few times. V is TRBV24-1 and J is TRBJ2-1; TRBD2 aligns across 7 bases. Looked up from germline, CDR1 is KGHDR and CDR2 is SFDVKD. The CDR3 is 14 amino acids. V lost 0 bases and J lost 9; bases outside the gene matches: 4. CDR3 region: CATSDLRTSGEQFF. The CDR3 nucleotides are TGTGCCACCAGTGATTTGCGGACTAGTGGTGAGCAGTTCTTC.

The rearrangement uses TRBV6-5 and TRBJ1-2; TRBD1 matches 10 bases. With 0 bases clipped from V and 8 bases from J, the junction kept 6 bases outside the gene matches. This CDR3 comprises 15 residues. CDR1 MNHEY and CDR2 SVGAGI come from the germline V gene. CDR3: CASSYSWTGGGGYTF. The CDR3 nucleotides read TGTGCCAGCAGTTACTCCTGGACAGGGGGGGGCGGCTACACCTTC.

This clonotype was seen ten or more times. This chain links TRBV11-3 with TRBJ2-4; possible D gene TRBD2, 5 bases. Germline V lookup: CDR1 SGHNT, CDR2 YENEEA. This CDR3 is built from 13 residues. Trimming shortened V by 5 bases and J by 2 bases, and 7 bases separated the two germline ends. This CDR3 reads CASSLGTKNIQYF. Here the CDR3 DNA reads TGTGCCAGCAGCCTCGGGACCAAAAACATTCAGTACTTC.

This clonotype occurred a few times. The chain links TRBV7-2 to TRBJ2-1, with 15 bases matching TRBD2. Germline values: CDR1 SGHTA, CDR2 FQGNSA. The V gene end was trimmed by 5 bases and the J gene end by 7 bases; junction bases not matched to a gene: 9. The CDR3 spans 17 residues. The CDR3 sequence: CASSRTSGRAGKNEQFF. The CDR3 DNA reads TGTGCCAGCAGCAGGACTAGCGGGAGGGCCGGGAAGAATGAGCAGTTCTTC.